This T cell receptor beta chain emerged from a study of blood T cell repertoires in COVID-19. About the research overall: From the United States, Italy and Spain came samples of acute and convalescent COVID-19. In each case, the material was cDNA or gDNA derived from T cells, B-cell-depleted T cells, or PBMCs.

The CDR3 is 15 amino acids. Germline CDR1 SGHTA, CDR2 FQGTGA. Trimming shortened V by 3 bases and J by 7 bases, and 16 bases separated the two germline ends. In the original analysis: How many nucleated cells were present was estimated from reference gene primer amplification. This table comes from immunoSEQ multiplex PCR, and its TCRdb copy is limited to in-frame clones, with some not included. D and trimming were read from the DNA, whereas the V and J calls and clone size are those reported in that table. The table includes about 75,000 clones, 79% detected once. The source material was peripheral blood. This TCR derives from a woman older than 75 with active or convalescent COVID-19. The chain uses TRBV7-3 and TRBJ2-1; D possibly corresponds to TRBD2 (6 bases). Here the CDR3 reads CASSFDGSVSNEQFF. CDR3 nucleotide sequence: TGTGCCAGCAGCTTTGACGGGAGCGTGTCTAATGAGCAGTTCTTC.